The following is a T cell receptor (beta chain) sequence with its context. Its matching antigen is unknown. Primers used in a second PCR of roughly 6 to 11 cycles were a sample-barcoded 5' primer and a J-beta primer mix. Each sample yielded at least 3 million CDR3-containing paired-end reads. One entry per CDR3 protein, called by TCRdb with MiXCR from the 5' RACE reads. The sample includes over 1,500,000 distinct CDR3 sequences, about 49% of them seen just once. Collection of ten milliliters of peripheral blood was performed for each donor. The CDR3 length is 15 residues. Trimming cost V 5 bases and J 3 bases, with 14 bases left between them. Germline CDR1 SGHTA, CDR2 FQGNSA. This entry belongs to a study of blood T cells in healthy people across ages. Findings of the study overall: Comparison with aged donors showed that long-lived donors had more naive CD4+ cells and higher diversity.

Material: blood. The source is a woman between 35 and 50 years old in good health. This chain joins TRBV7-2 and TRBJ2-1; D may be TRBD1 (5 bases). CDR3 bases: TGTGCCAGCAGCCTTCAGGGTTCGGTCTACAATGAGCAGTTCTTC. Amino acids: CASSLQGSVYNEQFF.